The 20 T cell receptor beta chains reported below all come from one sample, sequenced in a study of blood T cell repertoires in COVID-19. Sequencing used immunoSEQ multiplex PCR; TCRdb keeps in-frame clones, though not all of them. The sample lists approximately 140,000 clones; 84% were seen once. The sample consisted of peripheral blood. These receptors all stem from a man between 65 and 85 years old with acute or convalescent COVID-19.

The J gene is TRBJ1-2, the V gene TRBV30; D ambiguous. The CDR3 has 11 residues. From germline, CDR1 is GTSNPN and CDR2 SVGIG (reference sequence). The germline V and J ends were trimmed by 0 bases and 7 bases, with 6 bases remaining between them. DNA for the CDR3: TGTGCCTGGAGTGTACCGGTTGGCTACACCTTC. Protein: CAWSVPVGYTF. Full variable domain (remainder filled in from reference TRBV30 and TRBJ1-2): SQTIHQWPATLVQPVGSPLSLECTVEGTSNPNLYWYRQAAGRGLQLLFYSVGIGQISSEVPQNLSASRPQDRQFILSSKKLLLSDSGFYLCAWSVPVGYTFGSGTRLTVV.

The genes are TRBV3-1 (or the pseudogene TRBV3-2) and TRBJ2-3; D gene unclear. Trimming took off 1 base at V and 3 bases at J, with 17 bases between the two ends. The length of the CDR3 is 17 residues. Germline V gene data show CDR1 as LGHDT and CDR2 as YNNKEL (reference sequence). As DNA, the CDR3 is TGTGCCAGCAGCCAAGTCCCGTGGGCCGTCCCTACAGATACGCAGTATTTT. This translates into CASSQVPWAVPTDTQYF.

V is TRBV5-1 and J is TRBJ2-1; D possibly corresponds to TRBD2 (5 bases). CDR3 length: 16 amino acids. Trimming cost V 0 bases and J 8 bases, with 18 bases left between them. CDR1 and CDR2 from the germline V gene are SGHRS and YFSETQ. CDR3 bases: TGCGCCAGCAGCTTGGCCTCTGGACCCCCCGGGGATGAGCAGTTCTTC. It yields the protein CASSLASGPPGDEQFF.

The chain couples TRBV7-9 to TRBJ1-5; D perhaps matches TRBD1 (6 bases). The CDR3 contains 15 residues. The germline CDR1 and CDR2 sequences are SEHNR and FQNEAQ (reference sequence). The V gene lost 5 bases and the J gene lost 6 bases, with 17 bases spanning the gap. CDR3 DNA: TGTGCCAGCAGCCCTGCGGGGGGCGCGGGTCAGCCCCAGCATTTT. Translation gives CASSPAGGAGQPQHF.

CDR3 in amino acids: CASSLRDRENTGELFF. The CDR3 coding sequence is TGTGCCAGCAGCCTCCGGGACAGGGAGAACACCGGGGAGCTGTTTTTT. The chain uses TRBV7-9 and TRBJ2-2; TRBD1 matches 9 bases. Unmatched junction bases numbered 5, after V lost 5 bases and J lost 1 base. The CDR3 consists of 16 residues. Looked up from germline, CDR1 is SEHNR and CDR2 is FQNEAQ (reference sequence).

The chain recombines TRBV6-5 with TRBJ1-1; 9 nucleotides align to TRBD1. The germline V gene encodes CDR1 MNHEY and CDR2 SVGAGI. This CDR3 contains 13 residues. With V trimmed by 7 bases and J by 6 bases, 6 bases remained unmatched. CDR3: CASIQGARAEAFF. DNA for the CDR3: TGTGCCAGCATACAGGGGGCGAGGGCTGAAGCTTTCTTT.

The chain carries TRBV30 and TRBJ2-1; 7 nucleotides line up with TRBD1. V lost 2 bases to trimming and J lost 12 bases; unmatched junction nucleotides: 4. Per germline, CDR1 GTSNPN and CDR2 SVGIG (reference sequence). The CDR3 is made up of 11 amino acids. CDR3 coding DNA: TGTGCCTGGAGTCTCGACAGGGCGCAGTTCTTC. Its protein product is CAWSLDRAQFF.

The CDR3 protein is CATTGGYTEAFF. DNA of the CDR3: TGTGCCACTACCGGGGGATACACTGAAGCTTTCTTT. This chain links TRBV6-5 with TRBJ1-1; possibly TRBD1 for D (5 bases). Deletions cut 10 bases from V and 3 bases from J, with 12 bases between. CDR3 length: 12 residues. CDR1 and CDR2 from the germline V gene are MNHEY and SVGAGI.

In this sample, this clone turned up a few times. The chain employs TRBV5-4 and TRBJ2-7; D is uncertain. V was pared by 1 base and J by 6 bases, with 14 bases between. The germline CDR1 and CDR2 sequences are SGHNT and YYREEE (reference sequence). The CDR3 consists of 14 residues. This CDR3 is CASSLLALDGEQYF. The CDR3, as DNA: TGTGCCAGCAGCTTGTTGGCCCTAGACGGCGAGCAGTACTTC.

The chain joins TRBV28 to TRBJ2-7; TRBD2 agrees at 9 bases. Germline loops: CDR1 MDHEN, CDR2 SYDVKM. This CDR3 is 16 amino acids long. V lost 5 bases to trimming and J lost 5 bases; unmatched junction nucleotides: 13. The CDR3 spells CASSDPAGGQIDEQYF. The CDR3 DNA reads as TGTGCCAGCAGTGACCCTGCGGGAGGGCAGATCGACGAGCAGTACTTC.

The genes are TRBV4-2 and TRBJ2-1; 8 bases match TRBD2. The germline gives CDR1 LGHNA, CDR2 YNFKEQ. V was clipped by 3 bases and J by 3 bases; unmatched bases: 1. The CDR3 contains 14 residues. CDR3 residues: CASSQTSDYNEQFF. The CDR3 bases are TGTGCCAGCAGCCAGACTAGCGACTACAATGAGCAGTTCTTC.

V is TRBV27 and J is TRBJ2-5; 9 bases fit TRBD2. V shed 2 bases, J shed 7 bases, and the junction held 5 bases outside the gene matches. This CDR3 is built from 14 residues. The germline gives CDR1 MNHEY, CDR2 SMNVEV (reference sequence). The CDR3 loop reads CASSLAGGPGTQYF. The CDR3, as DNA: TGTGCCAGCAGTTTAGCGGGGGGGCCCGGGACCCAGTACTTC.

This clone occurred once. For the CDR3, the DNA is TGCGCCAGCAGCTTACAGGGGTCCTCAGAAGCTTTCTTT. Translated, it gives CASSLQGSSEAFF. The chain couples TRBV5-1 to TRBJ1-1; 7 bases are a match to TRBD1. With 2 bases clipped from V and 8 bases from J, the junction kept 6 bases outside the gene matches. This CDR3 spans 13 amino acids. Per the germline V gene, CDR1 is SGHRS and CDR2 is YFSETQ.

The chain recombines TRBV30 with TRBJ1-6, with D uncertain. CDR1 is GTSNPN, CDR2 SVGIG, per germline (reference sequence). The V end was cut by 5 bases, the J end by 5 bases, with 10 bases between. The CDR3 consists of 13 residues. CDR3 nucleotide sequence: TGTGCCTGGGGGCAGGATAATAATTCACCCCTCCACTTT. Translating gives CAWGQDNNSPLHF. The entire variable domain, with the rest obtained from reference TRBV30 and TRBJ1-6, is as follows: SQTIHQWPATLVQPVGSPLSLECTVEGTSNPNLYWYRQAAGRGLQLLFYSVGIGQISSEVPQNLSASRPQDRQFILSSKKLLLSDSGFYLCAWGQDNNSPLHFGNGTRLTVT.

This sequence joins TRBV3-1 (or the pseudogene TRBV3-2) and TRBJ2-2; 11 bases are shared with TRBD2. The CDR3 has 16 amino acids. The V and J ends lost 4 bases and 5 bases, in that order; junction bases with no gene match: 6. Germline lookup yields CDR1 LGHDT and CDR2 YNNKEL (reference sequence). DNA for the CDR3: TGTGCCAGCAGCCCGATTACTAGCGGGAGTACCGGGGAGCTGTTTTTT. Translation gives CASSPITSGSTGELFF.

The chain combines TRBV28 with TRBJ2-6, with D maybe TRBD1 (5 bases). V was pared by 2 bases and J by 2 bases, with 7 bases between. This CDR3 contains 15 residues. Germline V gene lookup returns CDR1 MDHEN and CDR2 SYDVKM. CDR3 nucleotide sequence: TGTGCCAGCAGTTTACGGACACCTGGGGCCAACGTCCTGACTTTC. Its translation: CASSLRTPGANVLTF.

This rearrangement joins TRBV27 to TRBJ2-2; 7 bases match TRBD2. Germline trimming cut 4 bases from V and 7 bases from J; bases unmatched to any gene: 9. The length of the CDR3 is 15 residues. The germline CDR1 and CDR2 sequences are MNHEY and SMNVEV (reference sequence). The CDR3 loop is CASSYRAGEGGELFF. The CDR3 nucleotides read TGTGCCAGCAGTTATAGGGCGGGAGAGGGCGGGGAGCTGTTTTTT.

The chain joins TRBV28 to TRBJ1-2; TRBD1 aligns across 7 bases. The CDR3 extends over 17 amino acids. Germline-derived CDR1 and CDR2 are MDHEN and SYDVKM. The junction had 15 bases not matched to a gene; V was cut back by 2 bases and J by 6 bases. The CDR3 DNA reads TGTGCCAGCAGTTTACCGCCTGGACAGGCCACCGCCGATGGCTACACCTTC. It translates to CASSLPPGQATADGYTF.

V gene TRBV18 combines with J gene TRBJ2-7, with 7 bases lining up with TRBD1. J gave up 4 bases and V 3 bases, and 9 bases lay outside the gene matches. The CDR3 contains 15 residues. Germline CDR1 KGHSH, CDR2 LQKENI. In nucleotides, the CDR3 is TGTGCCAGCTCACCGTCCGGGACAGTCGGGTACGAGCAGTACTTC. Amino acid sequence: CASSPSGTVGYEQYF.

This chain uses TRBV28 with TRBJ2-1; the match to TRBD2 covers 7 bases. The CDR3 sequence is 15 residues long. The germline V gene has CDR1 MDHEN and CDR2 SYDVKM. With V trimmed by 4 bases and J by 3 bases, 6 bases remained unmatched. The CDR3 sequence is CASSSPSGVYNEQFF. In DNA, the CDR3 is TGTGCCAGCAGTTCCCCTAGCGGAGTCTACAATGAGCAGTTCTTC.